A selection of T cell receptor beta chains follows, all from one sample in a study of molecular identifiers for immune sequencing clone quantification. TCRdb ran MiXCR on the PCR reads and lists one entry per CDR3 protein. This table holds about 510,000 distinct CDR3 sequences, roughly 24% found once. Sequences were obtained from naive CD8+ T cells from blood, with Jurkat cell RNA spiked in. All receptors derive from a human donor in good health. Some libraries in this study had Jurkat cell RNA spiked in. The CDR3 runs from the conserved cysteine through the conserved F or W. A D gene is named only where the DNA matches it firmly. Size is omitted from some rows. Given values are once, few, many or a class for expanded clones.

J gene	V gene	clone size	D gene	CDR3 protein	CDR3 DNA
TRBJ2-3	TRBV7-9	few	TRBD1	CASSSPGQGVSRTDTQYF	TGTGCCAGCAGCTCGCCGGGACAGGGGGTTTCCCGCACAGATACGCAGTATTTT
TRBJ1-4	TRBV27	.	.	CASSLQWNGEKLFF	TGTGCCAGCAGTTTACAGTGGAACGGTGAAAAACTGTTTTTT
TRBJ2-7	TRBV27	.	TRBD1	CASSYTGVSYEQYF	TGTGCCAGCAGTTATACAGGGGTTTCCTACGAGCAGTACTTC
TRBJ2-7	TRBV19	few	.	CASRMGGVDSPVF	TGTGCCAGTAGGATGGGTGGAGTTGATTCCCCCGTCTTC
TRBJ1-1	TRBV4-1	.	.	CASSQEVGTMNTEAFF	TGCGCCAGCAGCCAAGAGGTTGGAACCATGAACACTGAAGCTTTCTTT
TRBJ1-1	TRBV13	few	.	CASSMGHSNTEAFF	TGTGCCAGCAGCATGGGACACTCGAACACTGAAGCTTTCTTT
TRBJ2-5	TRBV9	.	.	CASSVVDSAGTQYF	TGTGCCAGCAGCGTAGTTGACAGCGCGGGGACCCAGTACTTC
TRBJ2-2	TRBV27	.	TRBD2	CASSPTVVGLAGGNTGELFF	TGTGCCAGCAGTCCTACCGTCGTGGGACTAGCGGGAGGGAACACCGGGGAGCTGTTTTTT
TRBJ2-1	TRBV4-3	.	.	CASSQGVRRFF	TGCGCCAGCAGCCAAGGAGTAAGACGGTTCTTC
TRBJ1-1	TRBV4-1	few	.	CASSHRTGGTEAFF	TGCGCCAGCAGCCATCGGACCGGGGGCACTGAAGCTTTCTTT
TRBJ1-5	TRBV4-3	once	.	CASSQARYSNPPQHF	TGCGCCAGCAGCCAGGCCAGATATAGCAATCCGCCCCAGCATTTT
TRBJ1-2	TRBV13	many	.	CASSSRTNGYTF	TGTGCCAGCAGCTCGAGGACAAATGGCTACACCTTC
TRBJ2-7	TRBV6-5	many	.	CASSYSGRSGAYEQYF	TGTGCCAGCAGTTACTCGGGCAGATCAGGGGCCTACGAGCAGTACTTC
TRBJ2-2	TRBV4-3	.	.	CASGQAVRENTGELFF	TGCGCCAGCGGCCAAGCTGTTCGAGAGAACACCGGGGAGCTGTTTTTT
TRBJ2-7	TRBV7-2	.	.	CASSLVTGTDEQYF	TGTGCCAGCAGCTTAGTTACAGGGACGGACGAGCAGTACTTC
TRBJ2-7	TRBV4-3	.	.	CASSQGVRNYEQYF	TGCGCCAGCAGCCAAGGGGTCCGGAACTACGAGCAGTACTTC
TRBJ2-3	TRBV12-3/TRBV12-4	few	TRBD2	CASTGTSGGRDTQYF	TGTGCCAGCACCGGGACTAGCGGCGGTCGAGATACGCAGTATTTT
TRBJ2-3	TRBV19	.	TRBD2	CASTSRLATTDTQYF	TGTGCCAGTACGAGTAGACTAGCAACCACAGATACGCAGTATTTT
TRBJ2-7	TRBV4-3	many	.	CASSQALGTGIYEQYF	TGCGCCAGCAGCCAAGCCCTAGGGACGGGAATTTACGAGCAGTACTTC
TRBJ1-2	TRBV12-3/TRBV12-4	few	.	CASSPPGLYGYTF	TGTGCCAGCAGCCCACCGGGACTTTATGGCTACACCTTC
TRBJ2-7	TRBV19	few	TRBD2	CASSIASGYSYEQYF	TGTGCCAGTAGTATTGCTAGCGGTTACTCCTACGAGCAGTACTTC
TRBJ2-7	TRBV27	.	TRBD2	CASSLSSGLAIYEQYF	TGTGCCAGCAGTTTATCGTCCGGACTAGCGATTTACGAGCAGTACTTC
TRBJ2-3	TRBV4-1	few	.	CASSQSTTDTQYF	TGCGCCAGCAGCCAATCCACCACAGATACGCAGTATTTT
TRBJ2-7	TRBV4-1	.	.	CASSQAKFLGDEQYF	TGCGCCAGCAGCCAAGCTAAGTTCCTCGGGGACGAGCAGTACTTC
TRBJ2-7	TRBV5-1	.	.	CAGGLEGAGVVGRYF	TGCGCCGGCGGCTTGGAGGGGGCAGGGGTGGTCGGGCGGTACTTC
TRBJ2-7	TRBV6-6	.	.	CASSYGRGIYEQYF	TGTGCCAGCAGTTACGGCAGGGGAATATACGAGCAGTACTTC
TRBJ2-7	TRBV29-1	many	TRBD2	CSVPSSSGYEQYF	TGCAGCGTCCCCTCTTCTAGCGGCTACGAGCAGTACTTC
TRBJ2-5	TRBV2	few	TRBD2	CASSVLAGGVETQYF	TGTGCCAGCAGTGTACTAGCGGGGGGCGTCGAGACCCAGTACTTC
TRBJ2-2	TRBV27	few	.	CASERMDTGELFF	TGTGCCAGCGAACGAATGGACACCGGGGAGCTGTTTTTT
TRBJ1-1	TRBV12-3/TRBV12-4	few	.	CASSLAPRAFF	TGTGCCAGCAGTTTAGCCCCTAGGGCTTTCTTT
TRBJ1-1	TRBV29-1	many	TRBD1	CSVAGQGAAEAFF	TGCAGCGTTGCGGGACAGGGGGCGGCTGAAGCTTTCTTT
TRBJ2-5	TRBV5-4	few	.	CASSLVGGGQETQYF	TGTGCCAGCAGCTTGGTTGGAGGGGGCCAAGAGACCCAGTACTTC
TRBJ2-2	TRBV24-1	.	TRBD1	CATSGTGFGELFF	TGTGCCACCAGTGGGACAGGGTTCGGGGAGCTGTTTTTT
TRBJ1-1	TRBV20-1	.	.	CSARDIGWFVF	TGCAGTGCTAGAGATATCGGGTGGTTCGTCTTT
TRBJ2-2	TRBV11-2	.	.	CATSIEVELFF	TGTGCCACGTCCATTGAGGTGGAGCTGTTTTTT
TRBJ2-5	TRBV12-3/TRBV12-4	.	TRBD1	CASSTRDRAETQYF	TGTGCCAGCAGTACTCGGGACAGGGCCGAGACCCAGTACTTC